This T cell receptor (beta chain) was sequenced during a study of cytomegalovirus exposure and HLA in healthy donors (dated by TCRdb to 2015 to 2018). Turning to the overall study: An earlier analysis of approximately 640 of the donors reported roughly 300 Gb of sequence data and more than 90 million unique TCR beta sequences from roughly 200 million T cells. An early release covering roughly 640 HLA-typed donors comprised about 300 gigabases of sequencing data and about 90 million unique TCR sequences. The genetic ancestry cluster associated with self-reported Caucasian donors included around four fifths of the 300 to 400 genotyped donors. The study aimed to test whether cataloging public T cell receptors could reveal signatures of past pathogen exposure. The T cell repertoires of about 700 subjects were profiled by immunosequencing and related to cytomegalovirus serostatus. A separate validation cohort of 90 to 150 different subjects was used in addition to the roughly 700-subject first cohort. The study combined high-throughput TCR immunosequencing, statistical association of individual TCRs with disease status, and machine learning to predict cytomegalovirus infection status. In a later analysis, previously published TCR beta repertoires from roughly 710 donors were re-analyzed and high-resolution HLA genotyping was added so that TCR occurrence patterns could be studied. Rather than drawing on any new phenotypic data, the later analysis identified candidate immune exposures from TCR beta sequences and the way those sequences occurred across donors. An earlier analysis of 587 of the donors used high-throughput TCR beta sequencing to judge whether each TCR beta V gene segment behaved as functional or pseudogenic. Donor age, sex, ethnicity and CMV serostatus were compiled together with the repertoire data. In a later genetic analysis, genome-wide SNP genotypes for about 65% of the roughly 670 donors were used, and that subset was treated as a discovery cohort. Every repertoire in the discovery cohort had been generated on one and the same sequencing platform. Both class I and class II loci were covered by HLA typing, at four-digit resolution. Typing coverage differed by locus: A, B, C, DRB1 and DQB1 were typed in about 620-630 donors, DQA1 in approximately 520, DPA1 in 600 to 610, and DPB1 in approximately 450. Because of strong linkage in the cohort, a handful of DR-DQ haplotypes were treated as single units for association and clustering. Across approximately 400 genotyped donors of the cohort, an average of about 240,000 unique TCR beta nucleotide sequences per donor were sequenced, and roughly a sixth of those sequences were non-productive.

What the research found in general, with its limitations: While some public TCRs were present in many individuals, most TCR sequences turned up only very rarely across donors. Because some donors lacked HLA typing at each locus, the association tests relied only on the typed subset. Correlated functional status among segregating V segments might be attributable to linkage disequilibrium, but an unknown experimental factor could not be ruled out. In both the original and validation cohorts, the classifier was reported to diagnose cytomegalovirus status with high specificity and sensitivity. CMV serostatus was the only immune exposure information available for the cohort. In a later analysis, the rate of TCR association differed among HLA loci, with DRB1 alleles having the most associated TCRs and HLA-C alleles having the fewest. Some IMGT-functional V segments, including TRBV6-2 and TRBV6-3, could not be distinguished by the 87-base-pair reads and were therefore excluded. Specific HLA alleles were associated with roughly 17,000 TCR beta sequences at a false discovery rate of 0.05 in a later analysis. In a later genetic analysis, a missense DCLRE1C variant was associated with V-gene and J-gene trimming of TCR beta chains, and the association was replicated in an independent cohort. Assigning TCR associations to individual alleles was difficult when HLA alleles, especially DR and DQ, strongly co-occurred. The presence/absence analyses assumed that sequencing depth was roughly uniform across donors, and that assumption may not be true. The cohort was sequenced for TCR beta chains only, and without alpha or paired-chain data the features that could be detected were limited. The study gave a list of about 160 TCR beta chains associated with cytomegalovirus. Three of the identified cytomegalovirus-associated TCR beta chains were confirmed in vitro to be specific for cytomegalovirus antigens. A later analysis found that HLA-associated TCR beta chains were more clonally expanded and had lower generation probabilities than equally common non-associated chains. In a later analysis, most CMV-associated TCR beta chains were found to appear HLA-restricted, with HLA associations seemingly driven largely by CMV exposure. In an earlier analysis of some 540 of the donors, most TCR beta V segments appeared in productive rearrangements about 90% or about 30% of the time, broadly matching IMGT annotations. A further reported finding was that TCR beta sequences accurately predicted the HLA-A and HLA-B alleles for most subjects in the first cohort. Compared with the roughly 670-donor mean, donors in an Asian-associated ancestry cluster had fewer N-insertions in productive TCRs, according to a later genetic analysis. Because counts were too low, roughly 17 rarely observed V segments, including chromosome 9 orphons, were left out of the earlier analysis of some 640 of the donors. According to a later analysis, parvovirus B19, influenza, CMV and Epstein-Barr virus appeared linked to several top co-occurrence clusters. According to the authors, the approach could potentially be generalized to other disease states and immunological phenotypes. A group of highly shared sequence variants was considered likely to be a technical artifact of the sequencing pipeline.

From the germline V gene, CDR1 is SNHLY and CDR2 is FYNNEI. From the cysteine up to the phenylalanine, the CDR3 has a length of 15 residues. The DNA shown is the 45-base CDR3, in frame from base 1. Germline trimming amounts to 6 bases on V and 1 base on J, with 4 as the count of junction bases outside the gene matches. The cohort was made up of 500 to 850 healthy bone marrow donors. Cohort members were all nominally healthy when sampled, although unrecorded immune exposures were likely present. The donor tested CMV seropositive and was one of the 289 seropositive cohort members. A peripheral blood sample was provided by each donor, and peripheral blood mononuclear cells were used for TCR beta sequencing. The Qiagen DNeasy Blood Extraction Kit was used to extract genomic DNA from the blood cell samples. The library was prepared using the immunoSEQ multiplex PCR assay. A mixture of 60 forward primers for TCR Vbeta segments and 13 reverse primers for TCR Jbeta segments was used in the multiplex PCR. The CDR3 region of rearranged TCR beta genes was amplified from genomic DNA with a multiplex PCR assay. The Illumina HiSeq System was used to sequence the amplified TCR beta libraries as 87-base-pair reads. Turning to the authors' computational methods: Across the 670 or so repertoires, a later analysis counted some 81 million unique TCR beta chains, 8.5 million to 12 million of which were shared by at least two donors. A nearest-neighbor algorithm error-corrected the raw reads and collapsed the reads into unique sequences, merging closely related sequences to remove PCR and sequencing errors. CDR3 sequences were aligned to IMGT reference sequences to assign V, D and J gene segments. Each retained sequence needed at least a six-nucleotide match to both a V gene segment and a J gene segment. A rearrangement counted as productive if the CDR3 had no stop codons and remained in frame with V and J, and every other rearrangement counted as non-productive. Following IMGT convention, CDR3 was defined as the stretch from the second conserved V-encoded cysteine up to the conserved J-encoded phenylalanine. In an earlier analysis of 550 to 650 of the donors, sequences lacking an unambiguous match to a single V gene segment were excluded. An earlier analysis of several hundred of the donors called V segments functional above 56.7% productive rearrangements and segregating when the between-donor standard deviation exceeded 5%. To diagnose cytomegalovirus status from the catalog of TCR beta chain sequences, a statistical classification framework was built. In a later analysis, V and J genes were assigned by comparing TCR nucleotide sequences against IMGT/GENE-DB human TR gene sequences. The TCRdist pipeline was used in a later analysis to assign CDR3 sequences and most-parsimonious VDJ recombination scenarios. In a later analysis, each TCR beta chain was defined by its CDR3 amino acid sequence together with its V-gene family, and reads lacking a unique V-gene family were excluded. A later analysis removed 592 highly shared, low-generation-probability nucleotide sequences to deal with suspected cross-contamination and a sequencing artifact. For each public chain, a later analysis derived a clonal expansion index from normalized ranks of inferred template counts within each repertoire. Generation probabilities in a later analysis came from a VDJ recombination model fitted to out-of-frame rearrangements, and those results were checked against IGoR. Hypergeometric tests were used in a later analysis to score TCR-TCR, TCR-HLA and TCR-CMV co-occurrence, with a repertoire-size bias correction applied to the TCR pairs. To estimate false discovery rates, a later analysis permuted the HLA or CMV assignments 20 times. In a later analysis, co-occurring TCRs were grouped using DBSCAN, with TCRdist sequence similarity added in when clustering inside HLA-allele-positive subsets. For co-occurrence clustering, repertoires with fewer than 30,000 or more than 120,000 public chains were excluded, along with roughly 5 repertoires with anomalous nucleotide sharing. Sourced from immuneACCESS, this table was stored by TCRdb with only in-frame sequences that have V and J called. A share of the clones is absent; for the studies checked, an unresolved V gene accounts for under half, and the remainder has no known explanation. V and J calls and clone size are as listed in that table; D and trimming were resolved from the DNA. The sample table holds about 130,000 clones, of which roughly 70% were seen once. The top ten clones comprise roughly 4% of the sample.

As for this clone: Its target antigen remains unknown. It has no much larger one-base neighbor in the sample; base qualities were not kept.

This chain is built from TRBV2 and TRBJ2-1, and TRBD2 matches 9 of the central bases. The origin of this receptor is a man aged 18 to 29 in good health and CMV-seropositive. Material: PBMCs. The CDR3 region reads CASRGLAGSYNEQFF. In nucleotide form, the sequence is TGTGCCAGCAGAGGGCTAGCGGGGTCCTACAATGAGCAGTTCTTC.